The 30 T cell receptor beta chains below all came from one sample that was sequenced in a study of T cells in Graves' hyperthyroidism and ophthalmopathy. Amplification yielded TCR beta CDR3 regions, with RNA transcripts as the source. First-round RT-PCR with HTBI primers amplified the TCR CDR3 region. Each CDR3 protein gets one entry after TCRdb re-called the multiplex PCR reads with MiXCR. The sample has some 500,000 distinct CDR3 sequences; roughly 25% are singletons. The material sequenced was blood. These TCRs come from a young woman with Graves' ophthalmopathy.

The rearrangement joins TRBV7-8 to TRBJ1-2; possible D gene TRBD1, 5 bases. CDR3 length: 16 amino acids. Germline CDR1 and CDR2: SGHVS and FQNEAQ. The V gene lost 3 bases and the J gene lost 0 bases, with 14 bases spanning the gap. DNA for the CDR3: TGTGCCAGCAGCTTCCCGTTTGGGGGGGCTAACTATGGCTACACCTTC. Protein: CASSFPFGGANYGYTF. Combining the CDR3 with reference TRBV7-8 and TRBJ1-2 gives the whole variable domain GAGVSQSPRYKVAKRGQDVALRCDPISGHVSLFWYQQALGQGPEFLTYFQNEAQLDKSGLPSDRFFAERPEGSVSTLKIQRTQQEDSAVYLCASSFPFGGANYGYTFGSGTRLTVV.

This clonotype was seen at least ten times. CDR3 nucleotides: TGTGCCTGGAATACCCTGAGGGGACCTAGCACAGATACGCAGTATTTT. It is translated as CAWNTLRGPSTDTQYF. The chain recombines TRBV30 with TRBJ2-3; D may correspond to TRBD1 or TRBD2 (5 bases each). The CDR3 is 16 amino acids. V lost 4 bases and J lost 0, with 17 bases in between. Looked up from germline, CDR1 is GTSNPN and CDR2 is SVGIG (reference sequence).

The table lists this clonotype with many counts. DNA of the CDR3: TGCGCCAGCAGTCAGGGACAGGACGATACGCAGTATTTT. Protein sequence: CASSQGQDDTQYF. The chain links TRBV5-1 to TRBJ2-3, with 8 bases aligning to TRBD1. The V and J ends lost 5 bases and 6 bases, in that order; junction bases with no gene match: 5. Germline V gives CDR1 SGHRS, CDR2 YFSETQ. The CDR3 is 13 residues long.

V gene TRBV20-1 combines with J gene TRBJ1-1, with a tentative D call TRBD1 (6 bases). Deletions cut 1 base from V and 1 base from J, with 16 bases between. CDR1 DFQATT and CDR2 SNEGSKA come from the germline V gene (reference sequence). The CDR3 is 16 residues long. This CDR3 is CSARATLGQSNTEAFF. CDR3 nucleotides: TGCAGTGCTAGAGCCACCTTAGGACAGTCGAACACTGAAGCTTTCTTT.

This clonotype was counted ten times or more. CDR3 DNA sequence: TGCAGTGCCAGTAAAGGACAGGGGCTTTTTCTTTATGGCTACACCTTC. Translation gives CSASKGQGLFLYGYTF. The genes are TRBV20-1 and TRBJ1-2; the match to TRBD1 covers 9 bases. Germline CDR1 and CDR2: DFQATT and SNEGSKA (reference sequence). This CDR3 is built from 16 residues. Trimming cost V 6 bases and J 5 bases; bases outside gene matches: 16.

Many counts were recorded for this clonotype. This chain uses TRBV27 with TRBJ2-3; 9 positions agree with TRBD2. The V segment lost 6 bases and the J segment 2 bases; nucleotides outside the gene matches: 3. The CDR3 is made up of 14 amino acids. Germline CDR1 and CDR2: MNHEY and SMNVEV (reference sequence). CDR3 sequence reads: CASRGLAPTDTQYF. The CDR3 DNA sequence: TGTGCCAGCAGGGGACTAGCCCCCACAGATACGCAGTATTTT.

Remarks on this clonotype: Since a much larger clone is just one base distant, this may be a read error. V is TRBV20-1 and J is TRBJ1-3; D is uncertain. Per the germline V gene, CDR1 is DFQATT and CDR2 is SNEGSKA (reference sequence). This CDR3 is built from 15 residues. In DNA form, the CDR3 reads TGCAGTGCTAGCGAGGACGTCTCCTCTGGAGACACCATATATTTT. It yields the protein CSASEDVSSGDTIYF.

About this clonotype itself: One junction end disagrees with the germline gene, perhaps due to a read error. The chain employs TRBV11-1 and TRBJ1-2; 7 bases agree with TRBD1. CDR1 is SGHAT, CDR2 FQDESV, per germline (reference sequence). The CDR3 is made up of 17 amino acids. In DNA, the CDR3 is TGTGTCAGCAGCTTCCGGACAGGCGCTAACGCGGACTATGGCTACACCTTC. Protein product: CVSSFRTGANADYGYTF.

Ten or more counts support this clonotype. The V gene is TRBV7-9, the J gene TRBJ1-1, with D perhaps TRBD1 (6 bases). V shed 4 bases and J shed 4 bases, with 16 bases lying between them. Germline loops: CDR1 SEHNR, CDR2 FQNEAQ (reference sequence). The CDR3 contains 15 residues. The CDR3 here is CASSWTALRGTEAFF. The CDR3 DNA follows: TGTGCCAGCAGCTGGACAGCGCTGCGGGGCACTGAAGCTTTCTTT.

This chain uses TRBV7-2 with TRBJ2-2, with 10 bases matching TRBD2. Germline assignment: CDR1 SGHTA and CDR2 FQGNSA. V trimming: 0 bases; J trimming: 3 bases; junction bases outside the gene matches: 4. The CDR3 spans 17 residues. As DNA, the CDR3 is TGTGCCAGCAGCTTAGCAGCGGGGGGGCCGTACACCGGGGAGCTGTTTTTT. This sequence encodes CASSLAAGGPYTGELFF. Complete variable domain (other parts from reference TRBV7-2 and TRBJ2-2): GAGVSQSPSNKVTEKGKDVELRCDPISGHTALYWYRQSLGQGLEFLIYFQGNSAPDKSGLPSDRFSAERTGGSVSTLTIQRTQQEDSAVYLCASSLAAGGPYTGELFFGEGSRLTVL.

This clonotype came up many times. CDR3 DNA: TGTGCCAGCAGCCTCGAGGAGGTCGGCACTGAAGCTTTCTTT. This gives the protein CASSLEEVGTEAFF. The J gene is TRBJ1-1, the V gene TRBV7-6; D not certain. The CDR3 runs to 14 residues. The V gene's germline CDR1 is SGHVS and CDR2 FNYEAQ. Trimming stripped 5 bases from V and 4 bases from J, with 14 bases between.

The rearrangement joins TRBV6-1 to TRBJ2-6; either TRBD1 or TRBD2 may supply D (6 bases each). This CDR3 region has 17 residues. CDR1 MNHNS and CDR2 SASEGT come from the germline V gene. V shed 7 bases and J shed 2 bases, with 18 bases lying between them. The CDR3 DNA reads TGTGCCAGCACGTCAGAGAGTGGGGGGCCTGGGGCCAACGTCCTGACTTTC. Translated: CASTSESGGPGANVLTF.

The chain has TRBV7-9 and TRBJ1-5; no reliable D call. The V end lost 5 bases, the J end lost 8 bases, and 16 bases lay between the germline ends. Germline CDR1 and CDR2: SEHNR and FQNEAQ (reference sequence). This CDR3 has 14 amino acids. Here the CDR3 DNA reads TGTGCCAGCAGCCCGGGAGTCTGGGTTGAGCCCCAGCATTTT. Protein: CASSPGVWVEPQHF.

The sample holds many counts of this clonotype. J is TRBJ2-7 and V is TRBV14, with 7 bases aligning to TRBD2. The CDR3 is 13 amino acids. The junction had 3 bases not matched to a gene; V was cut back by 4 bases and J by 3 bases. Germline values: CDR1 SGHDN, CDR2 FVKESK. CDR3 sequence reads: CASSRDYHYEQYF. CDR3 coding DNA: TGTGCCAGCAGCCGGGACTACCACTACGAGCAGTACTTC.

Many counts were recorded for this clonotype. As DNA, the CDR3 is TGTGCCAGCAGCTTAGCCCCAGGACAGGGTGGTCGCACTGAAGCTTTCTTT. Translation gives CASSLAPGQGGRTEAFF. The rearrangement joins TRBV7-8 to TRBJ1-1; 8 bases map to TRBD1. Germline CDR1 SGHVS, CDR2 FQNEAQ. The CDR3 has 17 residues. Trimming at V came to 0 bases and at J to 4 bases, leaving 10 bases not matched to a gene.

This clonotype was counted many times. The CDR3 is CASSHRGRGSGNTIYF. The CDR3 coding sequence is TGTGCCAGCAGTCACAGGGGGCGTGGGTCTGGAAACACCATATATTTT. The V call is TRBV6-5, the J call TRBJ1-3; 9 bases align to TRBD1. The CDR3 is 16 residues long. V dropped 5 bases and J dropped 1; count of bases not matched to a gene: 6. Germline V CDR1 and CDR2: MNHEY, SVGAGI.

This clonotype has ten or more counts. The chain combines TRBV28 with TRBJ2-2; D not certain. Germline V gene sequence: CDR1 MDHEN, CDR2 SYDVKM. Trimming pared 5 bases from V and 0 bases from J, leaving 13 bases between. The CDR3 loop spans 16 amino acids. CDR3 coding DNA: TGTGCCAGCAGTCCGATTATCATAGCGAACACCGGGGAGCTGTTTTTT. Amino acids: CASSPIIIANTGELFF.

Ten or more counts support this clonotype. The CDR3 coding sequence is TGTGCCAGCAGTTTTCTAGGGAACTATGGCTACACCTTC. Translated, it gives CASSFLGNYGYTF. The V call is TRBV12-3 or TRBV12-4, the J call TRBJ1-2, with D hard to call. V lost 3 bases, J lost 2 bases, and 7 bases lay in between. The CDR3 has 13 amino acids.

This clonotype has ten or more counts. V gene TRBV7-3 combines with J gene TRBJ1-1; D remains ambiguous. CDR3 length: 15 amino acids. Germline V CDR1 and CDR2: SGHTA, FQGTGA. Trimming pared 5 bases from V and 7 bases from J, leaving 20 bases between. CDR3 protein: CASSPYSLSPLEAFF. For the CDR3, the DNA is TGTGCCAGCAGCCCCTACAGTTTAAGTCCCCTTGAAGCTTTCTTT.

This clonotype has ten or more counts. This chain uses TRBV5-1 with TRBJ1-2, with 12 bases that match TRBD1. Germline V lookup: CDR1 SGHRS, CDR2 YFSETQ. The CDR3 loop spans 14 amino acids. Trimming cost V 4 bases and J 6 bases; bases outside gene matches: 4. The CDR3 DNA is TGCGCCAGCAGCAAGGGACAGGGGGCGGATGGCTACACCTTC. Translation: CASSKGQGADGYTF.

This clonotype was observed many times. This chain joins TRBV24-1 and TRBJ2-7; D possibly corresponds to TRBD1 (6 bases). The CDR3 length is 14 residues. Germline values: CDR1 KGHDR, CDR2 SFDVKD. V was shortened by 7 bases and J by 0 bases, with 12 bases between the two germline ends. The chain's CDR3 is CATSDDRTSYEQYF. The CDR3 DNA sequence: TGTGCCACCAGCGATGACAGGACCTCCTACGAGCAGTACTTC.

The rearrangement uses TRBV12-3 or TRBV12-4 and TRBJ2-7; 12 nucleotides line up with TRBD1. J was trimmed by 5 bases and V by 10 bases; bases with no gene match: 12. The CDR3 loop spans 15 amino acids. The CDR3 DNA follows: TGTGCCAACTCAACTTGGGACAGGGGGCTAAACGAGCAGTACTTC. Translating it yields CANSTWDRGLNEQYF.

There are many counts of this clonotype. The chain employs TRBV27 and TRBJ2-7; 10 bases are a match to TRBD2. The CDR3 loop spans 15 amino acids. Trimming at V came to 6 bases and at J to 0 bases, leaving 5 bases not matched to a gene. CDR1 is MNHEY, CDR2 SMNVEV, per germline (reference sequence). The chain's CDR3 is CASRYSGGLSYEQYF. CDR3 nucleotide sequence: TGTGCCAGCAGATATAGCGGGGGGCTCTCCTACGAGCAGTACTTC.

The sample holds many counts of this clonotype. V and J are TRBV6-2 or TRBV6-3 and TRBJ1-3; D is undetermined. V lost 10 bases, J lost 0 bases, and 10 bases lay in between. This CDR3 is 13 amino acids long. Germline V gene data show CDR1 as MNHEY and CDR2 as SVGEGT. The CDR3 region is CATNYLSGNTIYF. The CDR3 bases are TGTGCCACCAACTATCTCTCTGGAAACACCATATATTTT.

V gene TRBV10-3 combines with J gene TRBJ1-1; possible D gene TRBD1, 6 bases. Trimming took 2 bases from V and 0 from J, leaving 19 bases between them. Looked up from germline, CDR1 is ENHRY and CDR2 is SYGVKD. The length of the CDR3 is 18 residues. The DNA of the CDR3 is TGTGCCATCAGTGAGGTAGGACAGAAAACACTTATGAACACTGAAGCTTTCTTT. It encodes CAISEVGQKTLMNTEAFF.

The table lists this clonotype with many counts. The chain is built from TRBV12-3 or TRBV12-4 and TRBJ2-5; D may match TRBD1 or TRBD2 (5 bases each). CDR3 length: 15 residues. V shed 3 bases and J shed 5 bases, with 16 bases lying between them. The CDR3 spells CASSFRGTYGETQYF. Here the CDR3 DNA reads TGTGCCAGCAGTTTTCGGGGCACCTATGGGGAGACCCAGTACTTC.

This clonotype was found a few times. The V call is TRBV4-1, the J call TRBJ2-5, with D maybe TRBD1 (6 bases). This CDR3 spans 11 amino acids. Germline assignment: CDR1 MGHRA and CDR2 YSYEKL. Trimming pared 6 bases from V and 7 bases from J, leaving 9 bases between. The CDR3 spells CASRGGVTQYF. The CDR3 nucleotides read TGCGCCAGCAGAGGGGGAGTGACCCAGTACTTC.

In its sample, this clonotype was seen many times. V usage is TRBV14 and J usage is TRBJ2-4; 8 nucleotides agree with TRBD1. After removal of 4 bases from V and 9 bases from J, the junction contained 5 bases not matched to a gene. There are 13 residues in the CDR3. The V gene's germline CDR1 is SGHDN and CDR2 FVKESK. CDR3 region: CASSLTGDLIQYF. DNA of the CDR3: TGTGCCAGCAGCCTGACAGGGGATCTCATTCAGTACTTC.

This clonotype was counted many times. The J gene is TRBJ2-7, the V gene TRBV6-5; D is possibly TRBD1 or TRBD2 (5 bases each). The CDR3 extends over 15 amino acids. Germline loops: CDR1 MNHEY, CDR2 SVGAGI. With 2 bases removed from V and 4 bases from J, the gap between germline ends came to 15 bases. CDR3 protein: CASSYRNSGGYEQYF. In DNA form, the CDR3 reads TGTGCCAGCAGTTACCGGAACAGTGGGGGATACGAGCAGTACTTC.

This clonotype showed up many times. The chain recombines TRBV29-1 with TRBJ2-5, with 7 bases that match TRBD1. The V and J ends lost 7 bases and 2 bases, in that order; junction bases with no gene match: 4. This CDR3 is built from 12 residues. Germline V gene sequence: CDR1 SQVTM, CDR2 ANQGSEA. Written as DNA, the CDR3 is TGCAGCGGTGGACAGGATCAAGAGACCCAGTACTTC. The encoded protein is CSGGQDQETQYF.